The 9 T cell receptor beta chains given below trace back to one sample, sequenced in a study of cytomegalovirus exposure and HLA in healthy donors. Amplification used 60 Vbeta primers and 13 Jbeta primers. Assay: immunoSEQ multiplex PCR; the TCRdb copy retains only in-frame clones and omits some. There are 150,000 or so clones in the sample; 70% to 85% occur only once, and 1.5% lies in the top ten. The sequenced material came from PBMCs. These receptors all come from a female donor in good health and CMV-seronegative.

The rearrangement uses TRBV13 and TRBJ1-3; 8 positions agree with TRBD1. Germline values: CDR1 PRHDT, CDR2 FYEKMQ (reference sequence). J was trimmed by 8 bases and V by 3 bases; bases with no gene match: 12. The CDR3 runs to 16 residues. This CDR3 is CASSLGTGQRGDTIYF. The CDR3 DNA reads as TGTGCCAGCAGCTTGGGGACAGGTCAACGAGGGGACACCATATATTTT.

This rearrangement joins TRBV5-6 to TRBJ2-3, with 11 bases matching TRBD2. Germline V gives CDR1 SGHDT, CDR2 YYEEEE. The CDR3 is made up of 16 amino acids. V lost 0 bases and J lost 2; bases outside the gene matches: 2. CDR3 nucleotides: TGTGCCAGCAGCTTGGGACTAGCGGGGATCACAGATACGCAGTATTTT. Protein: CASSLGLAGITDTQYF. Combining the CDR3 with reference TRBV5-6 and TRBJ2-3 gives the whole variable domain DAGVTQSPTHLIKTRGQQVTLRCSPKSGHDTVSWYQQALGQGPQFIFQYYEEEERQRGNFPDRFSGHQFPNYSSELNVNALLLGDSALYLCASSLGLAGITDTQYFGPGTRLTVL.

This clone was counted only a few times. This chain connects TRBV7-8 to TRBJ2-7, with a possible D match to TRBD2 (6 bases). With 5 bases removed from V and 6 bases from J, the gap between germline ends came to 17 bases. Germline-derived CDR1 and CDR2 are SGHVS and FQNEAQ. The CDR3 sequence is 14 residues long. CDR3: CASSPRTGEAEQYF. The CDR3 nucleotides read TGTGCCAGCAGCCCGCGCACGGGGGAGGCCGAGCAGTACTTC. Variable domain in full (rest from reference TRBV7-8 and TRBJ2-7): GAGVSQSPRYKVAKRGQDVALRCDPISGHVSLFWYQQALGQGPEFLTYFQNEAQLDKSGLPSDRFFAERPEGSVSTLKIQRTQQEDSAVYLCASSPRTGEAEQYFGPGTRLTVT.

This chain connects TRBV5-6 to TRBJ1-2; D is undetermined. Trimming removed 4 bases from V and 7 bases from J, with 20 bases in between. The CDR3 is 15 residues long. Germline values: CDR1 SGHDT, CDR2 YYEEEE. DNA for the CDR3: TGTGCCAGCAGCCGTCTATTGGAGGAAAAGGGTGGCTACACCTTC. This gives the protein CASSRLLEEKGGYTF.

The V gene is TRBV6-4, the J gene TRBJ2-2, with 12 nucleotides matching TRBD1. This CDR3 is 17 amino acids long. V trimming: 0 bases; J trimming: 5 bases; junction bases outside the gene matches: 4. Germline CDR1 reads MRHNA; CDR2 reads SNTAGT. This CDR3 reads CASSDSAGQGATGELFF. The CDR3 coding sequence is TGTGCCAGCAGTGACTCAGCGGGACAGGGGGCTACCGGGGAGCTGTTTTTT.

The V and J genes are TRBV6-1 and TRBJ2-3; 7 bases agree with TRBD1. This CDR3 is 13 amino acids long. Trimming removed 8 bases from V and 6 bases from J; junction bases left unmatched: 8. Germline assignment: CDR1 MNHNS and CDR2 SASEGT. This CDR3 is CASDDRDLDTQYF. The CDR3, as DNA: TGTGCCAGCGACGACAGGGACCTGGATACGCAGTATTTT.

This sequence joins TRBV2 and TRBJ2-3, with 7 bases matching TRBD2. This CDR3 is 16 amino acids long. Germline trimming cut 7 bases from V and 0 bases from J; bases unmatched to any gene: 10. Germline-derived CDR1 and CDR2 are SNHLY and FYNNEI. The CDR3 sequence: CASKRDPFFSTDTQYF. CDR3 DNA sequence: TGTGCCAGCAAGCGGGACCCTTTTTTTAGCACAGATACGCAGTATTTT.

This clone was seen once. The rearrangement links TRBV5-1 to TRBJ2-7, with D perhaps TRBD2 (5 bases). The CDR3 runs to 14 residues. Between the trimmed V and J ends, which lost 1 base and 2 bases, there was a span of 10 bases. The germline gives CDR1 SGHRS, CDR2 YFSETQ. CDR3 DNA sequence: TGCGCCAGCAGCTTGATCCGGGGAGCCTACGAGCAGTACTTC. Translation: CASSLIRGAYEQYF.

The CDR3 protein is CASSLVGTSGGDEQFF. CDR3 in DNA: TGTGCCAGCAGCTTAGTGGGGACTAGCGGGGGCGATGAGCAGTTCTTC. The chain recombines TRBV7-8 with TRBJ2-1; 14 positions agree with TRBD2. This CDR3 comprises 16 residues. Germline V gene data show CDR1 as SGHVS and CDR2 as FQNEAQ. The ends lost 1 base at V and 8 bases at J; junction bases unmatched: 4.